A single sample gave rise to the 16 T cell receptor beta chains below, sequenced in a study of CD8 T cells in Susac syndrome. RNA in amounts of roughly 0.5 to 1 ug was reverse transcribed with random hexamers. TCRdb called the immunoSEQ multiplex PCR reads again in MiXCR, with one record for every CDR3 protein. The sample contains around 110,000 distinct CDR3 sequences, roughly 95% of which appear only once. The specimen was CD4+ T cells from PBMCs. The source is a human donor with Susac syndrome.

V and J are TRBV30 and TRBJ1-1; 7 nucleotides match TRBD1. The CDR3 runs 13 residues. Losses at the gene ends were 5 bases for V and 1 base for J; bases not matched to a gene: 4. Germline CDR1 reads GTSNPN; CDR2 reads SVGIG (reference sequence). In DNA, the CDR3 is TGTGCCTGGCAGGGACAGCCGAACACTGAAGCTTTCTTT. Translation: CAWQGQPNTEAFF.

The rearrangement links TRBV29-1 to TRBJ2-1, with D perhaps matching TRBD2 (6 bases). V lost 0 bases and J lost 2, with 11 bases in between. From germline, CDR1 is SQVTM and CDR2 ANQGSEA. The CDR3 is 15 amino acids. The CDR3 coding sequence is TGCAGCGTTGAAGATCGGGCGGGGCCCTACAATGAGCAGTTCTTC. Protein product: CSVEDRAGPYNEQFF.

The chain is built from TRBV4-1 and TRBJ2-3; D uncertain. V lost 5 bases and J 2 bases, leaving 5 bases between the germline ends. Looked up from germline, CDR1 is MGHRA and CDR2 is YSYEKL. The CDR3 loop spans 12 amino acids. CDR3 DNA sequence: TGCGCCAGCAGCGGGTTCACAGATACGCAGTATTTT. Protein: CASSGFTDTQYF.

The gene calls are TRBV9 and TRBJ2-5; TRBD2 might be the D (6 bases). The germline V gene encodes CDR1 SGDLS and CDR2 YYNGEE. The CDR3 is 13 amino acids. Trimming removed 2 bases at V and 5 bases at J, with 10 bases between. CDR3 DNA sequence: TGTGCCAGCAGCGTGCGGGGTGCGGAGACCCAGTACTTC. Translated, it gives CASSVRGAETQYF.

V usage is TRBV20-1 and J usage is TRBJ1-1; weak D call: TRBD1 (6 bases). V was trimmed by 5 bases and J by 1 base, leaving 14 bases between them. Germline-derived CDR1 and CDR2 are DFQATT and SNEGSKA (reference sequence). The CDR3 extends over 14 amino acids. This CDR3 is CSAETRTANTEAFF. CDR3 coding DNA: TGCAGTGCTGAAACGAGGACAGCGAACACTGAAGCTTTCTTT.

This sequence joins TRBV29-1 and TRBJ2-3; 8 nucleotides match TRBD2. The CDR3 runs to 16 residues. The germline CDR1 and CDR2 sequences are SQVTM and ANQGSEA. J lost 0 bases, V lost 1 base, and 6 bases had no gene match. The CDR3 sequence is CSVEGGLAGSTDTQYF. The CDR3 DNA follows: TGCAGCGTTGAAGGGGGGCTAGCGGGTAGCACAGATACGCAGTATTTT.

This chain uses TRBV5-1 with TRBJ1-1; 7 nucleotides match TRBD1. This CDR3 region has 15 residues. J was trimmed by 0 bases and V by 4 bases; bases with no gene match: 6. Germline V lookup: CDR1 SGHRS, CDR2 YFSETQ. CDR3 DNA sequence: TGCGCCAGCAGCCCCTCGACAGGGCTGAACACTGAAGCTTTCTTT. Encoded protein: CASSPSTGLNTEAFF.

The V and J genes are TRBV11-2 and TRBJ2-2; 9 bases match TRBD2. CDR3 length equals 16 residues. Germline trimming cut 5 bases from V and 0 bases from J; bases unmatched to any gene: 4. Germline assignment: CDR1 SGHAT and CDR2 FQNNGV. The DNA for the CDR3 is TGTGCCAGCAGCCCTCTAGCGGGAACGAACACCGGGGAGCTGTTTTTT. Protein: CASSPLAGTNTGELFF.

The chain is built from TRBV12-3 or TRBV12-4 and TRBJ2-7; 7 nucleotides agree with TRBD1. The CDR3 sequence is 15 residues long. V trimming: 6 bases; J trimming: 2 bases; junction bases outside the gene matches: 10. Here the CDR3 reads CASRSLTGAAYEQYF. CDR3 DNA sequence: TGTGCCAGCAGGTCCCTCACAGGGGCGGCCTACGAGCAGTACTTC.

This clonotype was observed a single time. The V gene is TRBV20-1, the J gene TRBJ2-3; no clear D gene. CDR1 DFQATT and CDR2 SNEGSKA come from the germline V gene (reference sequence). The CDR3 extends over 10 amino acids. V was trimmed by 1 base and J by 6 bases, leaving 2 bases between them. The CDR3 DNA is TGCAGTGCTAGAGTGGATACGCAGTATTTT. Protein product: CSARVDTQYF.

The rearrangement joins TRBV12-3 or TRBV12-4 to TRBJ1-1; 10 bases match TRBD1. This CDR3 is 14 amino acids long. After removal of 6 bases from V and 7 bases from J, the junction contained 8 bases not matched to a gene. CDR3: CASRGQGRLGEAFF. Here the CDR3 DNA reads TGTGCCAGCAGGGGACAGGGGCGTTTAGGTGAAGCTTTCTTT.

The V gene is TRBV20-1, the J gene TRBJ2-5, with no clear D. Germline V CDR1 and CDR2: DFQATT, SNEGSKA (reference sequence). Between the trimmed V and J ends, which lost 0 bases and 5 bases, there was a span of 4 bases. This CDR3 is built from 11 residues. CDR3: CSAREIETQYF. Written as DNA, the CDR3 is TGCAGTGCTAGAGAAATTGAGACCCAGTACTTC.

The V call is TRBV5-1, the J call TRBJ1-1, with no clear D. The germline V and J ends were trimmed by 2 bases and 2 bases, with 10 bases remaining between them. Germline loops: CDR1 SGHRS, CDR2 YFSETQ. The CDR3 runs 14 residues. The CDR3 protein is CASSLSGINTEAFF. Here the CDR3 DNA reads TGCGCCAGCAGCTTATCCGGGATTAACACTGAAGCTTTCTTT.

V usage is TRBV3-1 and J usage is TRBJ2-1; D might be TRBD2 (5 bases). V gave up 1 base and J gave up 8 bases, with 12 bases separating them. The CDR3 consists of 14 residues. Germline CDR1 and CDR2: LGHDT and YNNKEL (reference sequence). CDR3 sequence: CASSQGGGSYEQFF. The CDR3 coding sequence is TGTGCCAGCAGCCAAGGAGGTGGGAGCTATGAGCAGTTCTTC.

This chain connects TRBV20-1 to TRBJ1-2; 8 bases agree with TRBD1. V trimming: 3 bases; J trimming: 7 bases; junction bases outside the gene matches: 1. Germline loops: CDR1 DFQATT, CDR2 SNEGSKA (reference sequence). The CDR3 has 11 residues. CDR3 DNA sequence: TGCAGTGCTAGCAGGGGGCTTGGCTACACCTTC. This encodes CSASRGLGYTF.

This chain links TRBV28 with TRBJ1-1, with D perhaps matching TRBD1 (6 bases). The germline V gene encodes CDR1 MDHEN and CDR2 SYDVKM. This CDR3 spans 13 amino acids. Trimming left V 5 bases short and J 8 bases short, with 15 bases between. The CDR3 region has the DNA TGTGCCAGCAGTCCGCTGTACAGGGCAGAAGCTTTCTTT. Translating it yields CASSPLYRAEAFF.